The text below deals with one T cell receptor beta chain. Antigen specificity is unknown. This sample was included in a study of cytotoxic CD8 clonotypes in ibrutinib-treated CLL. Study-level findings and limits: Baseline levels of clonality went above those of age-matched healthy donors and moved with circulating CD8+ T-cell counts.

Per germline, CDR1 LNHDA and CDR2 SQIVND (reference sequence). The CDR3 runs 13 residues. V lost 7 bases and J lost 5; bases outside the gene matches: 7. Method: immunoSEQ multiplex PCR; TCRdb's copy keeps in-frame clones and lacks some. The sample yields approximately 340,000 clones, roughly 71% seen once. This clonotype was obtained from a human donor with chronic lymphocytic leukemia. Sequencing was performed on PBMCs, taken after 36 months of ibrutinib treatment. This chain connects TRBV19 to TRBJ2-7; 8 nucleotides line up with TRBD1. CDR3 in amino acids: CASKLTGAHEQYF. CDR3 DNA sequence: TGTGCCAGTAAGTTGACAGGGGCCCACGAGCAGTACTTC.